The sequence of this T cell receptor beta chain was determined in a study of cytomegalovirus exposure and HLA in healthy donors. Broader study findings: In a later analysis, the majority of CMV-associated beta chains seemingly showed HLA restriction.

As concerns this clone: The antigen remains undetermined.

The germline V gene encodes CDR1 LNHDA and CDR2 SQIVND (reference sequence). Trimming removed 7 bases at V and 0 bases at J, with 10 bases between. The CDR3 totals 14 residues. The PCR made use of 60 Vbeta and 13 Jbeta primers. Sequencing used immunoSEQ multiplex PCR; TCRdb keeps in-frame clones, though not all of them. The profile shows 200,000 to 300,000 clones, around 76% of them singletons. This receptor was identified in a woman between 35 and 50 years old in good health and CMV-seropositive. Input material: PBMCs. This rearrangement joins TRBV19 to TRBJ1-5; D not resolved. In nucleotides, the CDR3 is TGTGCCAGTAATCCGACAACTAGCAATCAGCCCCAGCATTTT. Encoded protein: CASNPTTSNQPQHF. The full variable domain, its missing parts supplied by reference TRBV19 and TRBJ1-5, is DGGITQSPKYLFRKEGQNVTLSCEQNLNHDAMYWYRQDPGQGLRLIYYSQIVNDFQKGDIAEGYSVSREKKESFPLTVTSAQKNPTAFYLCASNPTTSNQPQHFGDGTRLSIL.